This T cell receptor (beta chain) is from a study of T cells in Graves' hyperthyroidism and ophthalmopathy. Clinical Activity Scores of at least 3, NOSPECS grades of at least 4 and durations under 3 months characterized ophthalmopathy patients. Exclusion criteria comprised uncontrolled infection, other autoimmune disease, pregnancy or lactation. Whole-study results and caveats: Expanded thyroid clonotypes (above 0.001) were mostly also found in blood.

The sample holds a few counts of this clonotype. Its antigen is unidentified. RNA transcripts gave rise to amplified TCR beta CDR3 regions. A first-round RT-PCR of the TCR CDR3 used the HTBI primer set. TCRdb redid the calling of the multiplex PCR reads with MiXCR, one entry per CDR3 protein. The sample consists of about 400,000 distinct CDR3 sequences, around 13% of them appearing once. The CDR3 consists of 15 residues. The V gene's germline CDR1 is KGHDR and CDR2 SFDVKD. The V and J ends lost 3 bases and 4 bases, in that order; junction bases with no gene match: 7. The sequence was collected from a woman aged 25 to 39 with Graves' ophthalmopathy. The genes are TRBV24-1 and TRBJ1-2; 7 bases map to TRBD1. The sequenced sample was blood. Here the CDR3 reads CATSDTKTGTYGYTF. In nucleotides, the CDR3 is TGTGCCACCAGTGATACTAAGACAGGGACCTATGGCTACACCTTC.